These T cell receptor beta chains were read from a single sample in a study of molecular identifiers for immune sequencing clone quantification. TCRdb re-derived calls from the PCR reads in MiXCR, one entry per CDR3 protein. The sample lists 100,000 or so distinct CDR3 sequences, about 35% occurring once. The sample was naive CD8+ T cells from blood, with Jurkat cell RNA spiked in. These receptors were obtained from a human donor in good health. Some libraries in this study had Jurkat cell RNA spiked in. The CDR3 runs from the conserved cysteine through the conserved F or W. D genes are given only for firm matches. Clone size is stated in some rows and not others, as once, few, many or a class when expanded.

V,size,J,D,CDR3,DNA
TRBV6-6,-,TRBJ1-1,-,CASSSGVTEAFF,TGTGCCAGCAGTTCAGGGGTCACTGAAGCTTTCTTT
TRBV4-3,-,TRBJ2-1,TRBD2,CASSQDRLAGVHEQFF,TGCGCCAGCAGCCAAGATCGCCTAGCGGGAGTTCATGAGCAGTTCTTC
TRBV7-6,many,TRBJ2-7,-,CASSRIRDEQYF,TGTGCCAGCAGCCGCATTAGAGACGAGCAGTACTTC
TRBV4-3,few,TRBJ2-5,TRBD2,CASSPGLAAQETQYF,TGCGCCAGCAGCCCGGGACTAGCGGCCCAAGAGACCCAGTACTTC
TRBV6-2/TRBV6-3,few,TRBJ2-1,-,CASSSRNSYNEQFF,TGTGCCAGCAGTTCTCGGAACTCCTACAATGAGCAGTTCTTC
TRBV5-6,-,TRBJ2-1,TRBD1,CASSSRDRGHDEQFF,TGTGCCAGCAGCAGCCGGGACAGGGGCCACGATGAGCAGTTCTTC
TRBV6-2/TRBV6-3,-,TRBJ2-1,-,CASSYFVRSYNEQFF,TGTGCCAGCAGTTACTTCGTCAGATCCTACAATGAGCAGTTCTTC
TRBV5-6,many,TRBJ2-7,-,CASSWRPLAREQYF,TGTGCCAGCAGCTGGAGGCCACTAGCTCGGGAGCAGTACTTC
TRBV27,few,TRBJ1-5,-,CASSSHLHQGWPQHF,TGTGCCAGCAGTTCACACCTTCATCAGGGGTGGCCCCAGCATTTT
TRBV29-1,few,TRBJ2-2,TRBD2,CSVEGAAGLSRGELFF,TGCAGCGTCGAAGGGGCAGCGGGACTCAGTAGGGGGGAGCTGTTTTTT
TRBV4-1,few,TRBJ1-1,-,CASSQGMFNTEAFF,TGCGCCAGCAGCCAAGGTATGTTCAACACTGAAGCTTTCTTT
TRBV24-1,-,TRBJ1-1,-,CATSDSRGPRAGTEAFF,TGTGCCACCAGTGACTCCCGGGGGCCGAGGGCTGGCACTGAAGCTTTCTTT
TRBV15,many,TRBJ1-5,-,CATSRDPSFLLPQHF,TGTGCCACCAGCAGAGATCCCAGTTTTCTATTGCCCCAGCATTTT
TRBV12-3/TRBV12-4,many,TRBJ2-1,TRBD2,CASSSPLAGAGPYNEQFF,TGTGCCAGCAGTTCTCCCCTAGCGGGAGCCGGGCCCTACAATGAGCAGTTCTTC
TRBV3-1,few,TRBJ2-3,TRBD2,CASSQDRTSGNTQYF,TGTGCCAGCAGCCAAGATAGGACTAGCGGGAATACGCAGTATTTT
TRBV6-5,many,TRBJ2-3,-,CASQIEAGLADTQYF,TGTGCCAGCCAAATAGAGGCAGGCCTTGCAGATACGCAGTATTTT
TRBV4-2,-,TRBJ1-2,-,CASSQVALLVHLYGYTF,TGTGCCAGCAGCCAAGTGGCCCTACTCGTCCACCTATATGGCTACACCTTC
TRBV5-1,-,TRBJ2-7,TRBD1,CASSLTQGYEQYF,TGCGCCAGCAGTTTAACACAGGGGTACGAGCAGTACTTC
TRBV27,-,TRBJ2-1,TRBD2,CASSSGLAGTEQIF,TGTGCCAGCAGTTCCGGGCTAGCGGGTACTGAGCAGATCTTC
TRBV12-3/TRBV12-4,-,TRBJ1-4,-,CASSLGQNNEKLFF,TGTGCCAGCAGTTTAGGGCAGAATAATGAAAAACTGTTTTTT
TRBV6-5,few,TRBJ2-3,-,CASSPPTWYGAPDTQYF,TGTGCCAGCAGTCCCCCCACTTGGTACGGGGCACCAGATACGCAGTATTTT
TRBV9,few,TRBJ2-7,TRBD1,CASSPAEGQGSYEQYF,TGTGCCAGCAGCCCCGCCGAGGGACAGGGCTCCTACGAGCAGTACTTC
TRBV27,-,TRBJ2-3,-,CASRATDLEYPTDTQYF,TGTGCCAGCAGGGCCACGGACCTCGAATACCCCACAGATACGCAGTATTTT
TRBV3-1,few,TRBJ2-6,-,CANSSPGANVLTF,TGTGCCAACAGTTCCCCCGGGGCCAACGTCCTGACTTTC
TRBV20-1,-,TRBJ2-7,-,CSARVVLEQYF,TGCAGTGCTAGAGTAGTCCTGGAGCAGTACTTC
TRBV4-3,once,TRBJ2-3,-,CASSQPLIGDTQYF,TGCGCCAGCAGCCAACCACTGATCGGAGATACGCAGTATTTT
TRBV25-1,many,TRBJ2-3,TRBD2,CASGSPSGSADTQYF,TGTGCCAGCGGGAGCCCTAGCGGGAGCGCAGATACGCAGTATTTT
TRBV15,-,TRBJ2-3,TRBD2,CATSGGLAGGNTDTQYF,TGTGCCACCAGCGGAGGACTAGCGGGAGGGAACACAGATACGCAGTATTTT
TRBV20-1,-,TRBJ2-3,-,CSAGRLAADTQYF,TGCAGTGCTGGACGGTTGGCGGCAGATACGCAGTATTTT
TRBV27,few,TRBJ2-7,-,CASSPRGPSSYEQYF,TGTGCCAGCAGTCCCAGGGGACCAAGCTCCTACGAGCAGTACTTC
TRBV28,many,TRBJ2-6,-,CASSLEGTGANVLTF,TGTGCCAGCAGTTTGGAAGGGACTGGGGCCAACGTCCTGACTTTC
TRBV28,many,TRBJ1-5,-,CASSLRTGGQPQHF,TGTGCCAGCAGTTTAAGAACGGGGGGACAGCCCCAGCATTTT
TRBV7-2,many,TRBJ1-5,-,CASSSLDSDQPQHF,TGTGCCAGCAGCTCACTCGACTCGGATCAGCCCCAGCATTTT
TRBV29-1,-,TRBJ2-3,TRBD2,CSVRASGRGTQYF,TGCAGCGTACGGGCTAGCGGGAGGGGAACGCAGTATTTT
TRBV9,-,TRBJ2-5,TRBD2,CASSVAIESGGTQYF,TGTGCCAGCAGCGTAGCTATAGAGAGCGGGGGGACCCAGTACTTC
TRBV27,few,TRBJ1-3,-,CASSLTANSGNTIYF,TGTGCCAGCAGTTTAACGGCAAACTCTGGAAACACCATATATTTT
TRBV6-5,few,TRBJ2-1,TRBD2,CASRGTSVDEQFF,TGTGCCAGCAGGGGGACTAGCGTCGATGAGCAGTTCTTC
TRBV28,few,TRBJ2-4,-,CASSSGSKNIQYF,TGTGCCAGCAGTTCCGGGAGTAAAAACATTCAGTACTTC